This T cell receptor beta chain was retrieved from a study of shared clonotypes between healthy human individuals. Broader study findings: Though the depth was large, rarefaction showed that sorted-subset sequencing was incomplete.

Healthy HIV-negative adults with no recent acute infections or vaccinations were recruited as donors. The CD8 memory fraction combined CD45RO+ cells with TemRA cells (CCR7-negative CD45RA+). Genomic DNA from each subset was divided evenly over several immunoSEQ plates. The protocol was immunoSEQ multiplex PCR, while the TCRdb copy is restricted to in-frame clones and leaves out a portion. The sample carries more than 80,000 clones, around two thirds recorded once. This clone was seen a handful of times. The antigen is not known. The clonotype comes from a man aged 25 to 45 in good health. Input material: memory CD8+ T cells sorted from blood. As to subset: CD45RO+ cells pooled with CCR7-negative TemRA cells.

DNA of the CDR3: TGTGCCAGCAGCGTATCCTTATACAGGGTCTCCTACGAGCAGTACTTC. Protein sequence: CASSVSLYRVSYEQYF. This chain links TRBV9 with TRBJ2-7; D may be TRBD1 (6 bases). The CDR3 has 16 residues. Trimming shortened V by 1 base and J by 0 bases, and 14 bases separated the two germline ends. From germline, CDR1 is SGDLS and CDR2 YYNGEE.